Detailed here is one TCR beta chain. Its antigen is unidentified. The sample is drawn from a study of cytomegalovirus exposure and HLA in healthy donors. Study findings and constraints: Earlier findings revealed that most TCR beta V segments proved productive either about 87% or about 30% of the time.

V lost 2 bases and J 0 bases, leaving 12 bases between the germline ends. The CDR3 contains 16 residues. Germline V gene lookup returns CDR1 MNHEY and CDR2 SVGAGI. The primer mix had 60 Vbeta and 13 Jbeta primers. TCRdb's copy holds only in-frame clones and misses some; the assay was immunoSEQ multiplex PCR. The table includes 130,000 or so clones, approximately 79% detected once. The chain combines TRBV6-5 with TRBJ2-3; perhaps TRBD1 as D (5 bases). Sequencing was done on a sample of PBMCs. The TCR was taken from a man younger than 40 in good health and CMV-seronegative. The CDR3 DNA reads TGTGCCAGCAGTTACCGACAGACCAAGAGCACAGATACGCAGTATTTT. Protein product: CASSYRQTKSTDTQYF.